This paragraph reports one TCR beta chain. Its matching antigen is unknown. The CDR3 loop spans 14 amino acids. Germline CDR1 reads ENHRY; CDR2 reads SYGVKD. Germline trimming cut 3 bases from V and 7 bases from J; bases unmatched to any gene: 1. The source of the sample is a study of breast tumors, draining lymph nodes, adjacent tissues. TCRdb independently ran MiXCR on the multiplex PCR reads; one entry per CDR3 protein. Of fewer than 300,000 distinct CDR3 sequences listed, 32% were seen once; the top ten hold over 1.1%. Study-wide results and limits: Tumor TCR diversity was below lymph nodes but above nontumor tissue. Data only fit, rather than demonstrated, lymph node origin of most tumor T cells. Luminal-like breast cancer showed significantly greater tumor-nontumor repertoire similarity than basal-like breast cancer did.

The lymph nodes were axillary draining lymph nodes from breast cancer patients. The J gene is TRBJ1-5, the V gene TRBV10-3; the match to TRBD1 covers 12 bases. The TCR comes from a female donor with breast cancer. Some clones in this sample may be carry-over from other donors' samples. The specimen was axillary lymph node tissue. The CDR3 loop reads CAISEGTGGQPQHF. CDR3 DNA sequence: TGTGCCATCAGTGAAGGGACAGGGGGCCAGCCCCAGCATTTT.